The 17 T cell receptor beta chains below were found in one sample sequenced in a study of CD8+ T cells in alopecia areata. Treatment given: oral pan-JAK inhibitor, 5-10 mg twice daily. Isolated RNA was reverse transcribed into cDNA used as the sequencing template. Generated by immunoSEQ multiplex PCR, the TCRdb table keeps only in-frame clones and is missing some. The sample holds under 250,000 clones; under 60% are singletons and the top ten take 1.6%. The material sequenced was CD4+ T cells sorted from blood, taken at week 4, from a patient treated with tofacitinib. The receptors come from a human donor with alopecia areata.

The table lists this clone with a few counts. The chain uses TRBV11-2 and TRBJ2-5, with D uncertain. The CDR3 has 14 amino acids. V was cut by 0 bases and J by 5 bases, with 10 bases left in between. Germline CDR1 reads SGHAT; CDR2 reads FQNNGV. CDR3: CASSLEVVGETQYF. For the CDR3, the DNA is TGTGCCAGCAGCTTAGAGGTAGTCGGGGAGACCCAGTACTTC.

J is TRBJ2-1 and V is TRBV29-1; D is undetermined. Germline CDR1 is SQVTM and CDR2 is ANQGSEA. This CDR3 comprises 14 residues. V lost 4 bases and J lost 5, with 15 bases in between. The CDR3 DNA reads TGCAGCGTTGTTGTACAGCCCCTGAACAATGAGCAGTTCTTC. Translated, it gives CSVVVQPLNNEQFF.

The rearrangement joins TRBV19 to TRBJ1-1; 7 bases are a match to TRBD1. CDR3 length: 12 residues. Germline values: CDR1 LNHDA, CDR2 SQIVND (reference sequence). Trimming removed 8 bases from V and 6 bases from J; junction bases left unmatched: 6. This CDR3 is CASRDRASEAFF. CDR3 coding DNA: TGTGCCAGTCGCGACAGGGCATCTGAAGCTTTCTTT.

The chain joins TRBV27 to TRBJ2-3; 7 bases are shared with TRBD1. Trimming cost V 5 bases and J 0 bases; bases outside gene matches: 11. The CDR3 runs to 17 residues. Germline lookup yields CDR1 MNHEY and CDR2 SMNVEV (reference sequence). CDR3 amino acids: CASSHPAGTASTDTQYF. CDR3 coding DNA: TGTGCCAGCAGTCACCCCGCCGGGACAGCTAGCACAGATACGCAGTATTTT.

The rearrangement joins TRBV29-1 to TRBJ2-7; TRBD1 matches at 10 bases. Looked up from germline, CDR1 is SQVTM and CDR2 is ANQGSEA. CDR3 length equals 13 residues. Trimming at V came to 4 bases and at J to 4 bases, leaving 4 bases not matched to a gene. The CDR3 spells CSVGDRGQYEQYF. CDR3 nucleotide sequence: TGCAGCGTTGGGGACAGGGGTCAATACGAGCAGTACTTC.

The genes are TRBV30 and TRBJ2-7, with D possibly being TRBD1 (6 bases). Trimming pared 6 bases from V and 6 bases from J, leaving 18 bases between. The CDR3 is 13 amino acids. Germline-derived CDR1 and CDR2 are GTSNPN and SVGIG (reference sequence). CDR3 sequence reads: CACRPQGVGEQYF. The CDR3 nucleotides are TGTGCCTGTCGACCACAGGGTGTCGGCGAGCAGTACTTC. The full variable domain, its missing parts supplied by reference TRBV30 and TRBJ2-7, is SQTIHQWPATLVQPVGSPLSLECTVEGTSNPNLYWYRQAAGRGLQLLFYSVGIGQISSEVPQNLSASRPQDRQFILSSKKLLLSDSGFYLCACRPQGVGEQYFGPGTRLTVT.

V is TRBV9 and J is TRBJ2-5; D ambiguous. With 5 bases removed from V and 5 bases from J, the gap between germline ends came to 19 bases. Germline-derived CDR1 and CDR2 are SGDLS and YYNGEE. The CDR3 loop spans 15 amino acids. CDR3 region: CASSDTPAGGETQYF. CDR3 coding DNA: TGTGCCAGCAGTGATACACCTGCAGGTGGGGAGACCCAGTACTTC.

The rearrangement joins TRBV6-5 to TRBJ2-2, with no clear D. Trimming stripped 2 bases from V and 5 bases from J, with 9 bases between. In germline, CDR1 is MNHEY, CDR2 SVGAGI. This CDR3 has 14 amino acids. CDR3 DNA: TGTGCCAGCAGTTACGTTGTGGGGACCGGGGAGCTGTTTTTT. It translates to CASSYVVGTGELFF.

The rearrangement joins TRBV25-1 to TRBJ2-3; D might be TRBD1 (6 bases). The CDR3 length is 14 residues. Germline CDR1 reads MGHDK; CDR2 reads SYGVNS. Trimming removed 4 bases from V and 3 bases from J, with 11 bases in between. The CDR3 DNA is TGTGCCAGCAGTGTGGGGGCAAGGACAGATACGCAGTATTTT. Its protein product is CASSVGARTDTQYF.

The chain uses TRBV2 and TRBJ2-7; 11 positions match TRBD2. There are 15 residues in the CDR3. J gave up 3 bases and V 6 bases, and 7 bases lay outside the gene matches. The germline gives CDR1 SNHLY, CDR2 FYNNEI. DNA for the CDR3: TGTGCCAGCAGGGCGGGACTAGCGGCGAGCTACGAGCAGTACTTC. Protein: CASRAGLAASYEQYF.

The chain couples TRBV27 to TRBJ1-1, with unresolved D. The CDR3 sequence is 14 residues long. Germline loops: CDR1 MNHEY, CDR2 SMNVEV (reference sequence). V was shortened by 5 bases and J by 5 bases, with 15 bases between the two germline ends. CDR3 sequence: CASSPSAVPTEAFF. DNA for the CDR3: TGTGCCAGCAGTCCTTCGGCCGTACCTACTGAAGCTTTCTTT.

The chain carries TRBV29-1 and TRBJ1-5; D call uncertain. The CDR3 has 13 residues. CDR1 is SQVTM, CDR2 ANQGSEA, per germline. V dropped 4 bases and J dropped 5 bases, with 12 bases sitting between them. The CDR3 DNA reads as TGCAGCGTTGGCGGGGAATTTGATCAGCCCCAGCATTTT. Translation gives CSVGGEFDQPQHF. The full variable domain, its missing parts supplied by reference TRBV29-1 and TRBJ1-5, is SAVISQKPSRDICQRGTSLTIQCQVDSQVTMMFWYRQQPGQSLTLIATANQGSEATYESGFVIDKFPISRPNLTFSTLTVSNMSPEDSSIYLCSVGGEFDQPQHFGDGTRLSIL.

The chain joins TRBV7-9 to TRBJ1-4; D may be TRBD1 (5 bases). The CDR3 covers 14 residues. The V end was cut by 2 bases, the J end by 6 bases, with 10 bases between. Germline V gene lookup returns CDR1 SEHNR and CDR2 FQNEAQ (reference sequence). CDR3 protein: CASSLSGGDEKLFF. The CDR3 DNA sequence: TGTGCCAGCAGCTTATCGGGAGGGGATGAAAAACTGTTTTTT.

The chain employs TRBV5-1 and TRBJ1-2, with TRBD1 matching 8 bases. Germline values: CDR1 SGHRS, CDR2 YFSETQ. J gave up 8 bases and V 4 bases, and 4 bases lay outside the gene matches. The CDR3 consists of 12 residues. The CDR3 sequence is CASSMDRDGYTF. The CDR3 DNA reads as TGCGCCAGCAGCATGGACAGGGACGGCTACACCTTC.

This clone was counted between two and nine times. CDR3 sequence: CASSPGQGGREQFF. CDR3 nucleotide sequence: TGCGCCAGCAGCCCCGGACAGGGAGGGCGTGAGCAGTTCTTC. The gene calls are TRBV4-3 and TRBJ2-1, with D possibly TRBD1 on 8 matching bases. Germline V gene data show CDR1 as LGHNA and CDR2 as YSLEER. Trimming took off 4 bases at V and 9 bases at J, with 16 bases between the two ends. The CDR3 runs to 14 residues.

This clone was seen more than once but under ten times. The chain joins TRBV4-3 to TRBJ2-4; D not certain. Trimming removed 2 bases from V and 7 bases from J, with 12 bases in between. CDR3 size: 14 residues. Per the germline V gene, CDR1 is LGHNA and CDR2 is YSLEER. CDR3 nucleotide sequence: TGCGCCAGCAGCCAAAATAGGTGGAATAACATTCAGTACTTC. This encodes CASSQNRWNNIQYF.

As for this clone: This sample includes further DNA sequences coding for the same CDR3. The chain employs TRBV5-1 and TRBJ1-1; D is perhaps TRBD1 (5 bases). Per the germline V gene, CDR1 is SGHRS and CDR2 is YFSETQ. Between the trimmed V and J ends, which lost 0 bases and 2 bases, there was a span of 8 bases. CDR3 length equals 14 residues. CDR3 in DNA: TGCGCCAGCAGCTTGGGCGACAGAAACACTGAAGCTTTCTTT. It specifies CASSLGDRNTEAFF. Full variable domain (rest looked up from reference TRBV5-1 and TRBJ1-1): KAGVTQTPRYLIKTRGQQVTLSCSPISGHRSVSWYQQTPGQGLQFLFEYFSETQRNKGNFPGRFSGRQFSNSRSEMNVSTLELGDSALYLCASSLGDRNTEAFFGQGTRLTVV.